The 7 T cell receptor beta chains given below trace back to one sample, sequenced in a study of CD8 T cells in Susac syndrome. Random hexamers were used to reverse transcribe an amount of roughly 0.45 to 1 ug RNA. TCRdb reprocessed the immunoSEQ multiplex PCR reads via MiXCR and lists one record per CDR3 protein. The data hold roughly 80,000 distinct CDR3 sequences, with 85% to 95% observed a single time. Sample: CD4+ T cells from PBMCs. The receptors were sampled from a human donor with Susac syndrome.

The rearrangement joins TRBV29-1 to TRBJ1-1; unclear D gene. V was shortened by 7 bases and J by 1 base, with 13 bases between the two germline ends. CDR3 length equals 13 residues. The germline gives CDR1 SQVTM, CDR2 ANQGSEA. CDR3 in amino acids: CSEKKTPNTEAFF. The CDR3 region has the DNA TGCAGCGAAAAGAAAACCCCGAACACTGAAGCTTTCTTT.

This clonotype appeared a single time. The DNA for the CDR3 is TGTGCCAGCACCTTTGGTGGAGGGGGAGGCGAGCAGTACTTC. It translates to CASTFGGGGGEQYF. This chain joins TRBV3-1 and TRBJ2-7; D is possibly TRBD1 or TRBD2 (6 bases each). CDR1 is LGHDT and CDR2 is YNNKEL in the germline V gene (reference sequence). V gave up 7 bases and J gave up 6 bases, with 19 bases separating them. This CDR3 has 14 amino acids.

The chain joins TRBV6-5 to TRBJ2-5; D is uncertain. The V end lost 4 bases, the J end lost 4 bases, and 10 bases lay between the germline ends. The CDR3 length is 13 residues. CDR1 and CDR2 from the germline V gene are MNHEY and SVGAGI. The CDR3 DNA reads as TGTGCCAGCAGTTTAAAGGGAACAGAGACCCAGTACTTC. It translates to CASSLKGTETQYF.

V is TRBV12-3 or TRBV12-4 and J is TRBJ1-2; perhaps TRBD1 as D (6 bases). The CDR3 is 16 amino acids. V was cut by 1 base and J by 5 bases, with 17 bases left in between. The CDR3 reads CASSLGIGQRIYGYTF. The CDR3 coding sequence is TGTGCCAGCAGTTTAGGTATCGGACAGAGAATTTATGGCTACACCTTC.

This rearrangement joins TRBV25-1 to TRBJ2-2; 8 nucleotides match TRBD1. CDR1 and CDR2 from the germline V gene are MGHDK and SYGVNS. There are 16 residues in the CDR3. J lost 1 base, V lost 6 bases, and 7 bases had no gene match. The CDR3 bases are TGTGCCAGCAGACGGGGGACAGGCGGGAACACCGGGGAGCTGTTTTTT. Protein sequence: CASRRGTGGNTGELFF.

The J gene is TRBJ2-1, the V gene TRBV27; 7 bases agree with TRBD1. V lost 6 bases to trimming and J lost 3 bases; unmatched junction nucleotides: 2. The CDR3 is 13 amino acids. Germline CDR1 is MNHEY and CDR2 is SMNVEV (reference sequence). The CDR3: CASRTGFYNEQFF. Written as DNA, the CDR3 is TGTGCCAGCAGGACAGGGTTCTACAATGAGCAGTTCTTC.

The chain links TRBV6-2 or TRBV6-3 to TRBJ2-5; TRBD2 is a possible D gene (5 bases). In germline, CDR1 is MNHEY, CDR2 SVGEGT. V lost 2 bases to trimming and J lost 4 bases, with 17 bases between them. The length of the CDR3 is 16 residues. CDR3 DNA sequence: TGTGCCAGCAGTTACGATGGATTGAGGGAGAGAGAGACCCAGTACTTC. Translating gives CASSYDGLRERETQYF.